The text below deals with one T cell receptor beta chain. These data come from a study of control samples from healthy donors and cancer patients. Germline V gene lookup returns CDR1 SEHNR and CDR2 FQNEAQ (reference sequence). With 1 base removed from V and 5 bases from J, the gap between germline ends came to 11 bases. The CDR3 runs to 14 residues. Sequenced by immunoSEQ multiplex PCR; TCRdb stores in-frame clones only, minus some. Among 160,000 or so clones listed, 93% were seen once. The receptor's source is a man aged 45 to 65 in good health. The chain employs TRBV7-9 and TRBJ1-2; D uncertain. The sequenced sample consisted of blood. For the CDR3, the DNA is TGTGCCAGCAGCTTAGACGGGGTAGGGTATGGCTACACCTTC. Translated: CASSLDGVGYGYTF. The full variable domain, its missing parts supplied by reference TRBV7-9 and TRBJ1-2, is DTGVSQNPRHKITKRGQNVTFRCDPISEHNRLYWYRQTLGQGPEFLTYFQNEAQLEKSRLLSDRFSAERPKGSFSTLEIQRTEQGDSAMYLCASSLDGVGYGYTFGSGTRLTVV.